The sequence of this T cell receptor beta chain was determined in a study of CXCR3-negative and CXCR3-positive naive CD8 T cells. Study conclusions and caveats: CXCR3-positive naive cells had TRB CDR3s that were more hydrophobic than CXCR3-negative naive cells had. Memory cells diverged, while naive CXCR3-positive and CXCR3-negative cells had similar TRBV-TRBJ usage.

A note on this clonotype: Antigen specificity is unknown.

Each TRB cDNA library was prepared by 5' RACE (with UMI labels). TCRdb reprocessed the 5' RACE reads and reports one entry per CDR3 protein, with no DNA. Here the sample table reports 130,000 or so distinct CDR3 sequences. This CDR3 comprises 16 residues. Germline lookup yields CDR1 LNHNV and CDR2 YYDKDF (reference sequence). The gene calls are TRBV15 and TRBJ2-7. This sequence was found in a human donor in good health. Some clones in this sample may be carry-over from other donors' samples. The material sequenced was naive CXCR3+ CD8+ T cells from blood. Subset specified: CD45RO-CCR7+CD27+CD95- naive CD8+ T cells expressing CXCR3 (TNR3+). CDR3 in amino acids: CATSRVSFGSSYEQYF.